This T cell receptor beta chain was recovered during a study of shared clonotypes between healthy human individuals. As for this clone: Its antigen remains unidentified.

Findings and caveats of the study: Measured sharing among donors was expected to vary with sequencing depth. Naive CD4 clonotypes were shared across several donors at roughly 5%.

Data came from immunoSEQ multiplex PCR; TCRdb stores just in-frame clones and leaves some out. Of roughly 2.5 million clones listed, more than 90% are singletons. The CDR3 is 16 residues long. Germline V CDR1 and CDR2: SGHRS, YFSETQ. V lost 4 bases and J lost 5; bases outside the gene matches: 11. Sequencing was done on a sample of naive CD4+ T cells sorted from blood. Specified subset: CD45RA+ positively selected. The chain employs TRBV5-1 and TRBJ2-5, with 10 bases lining up with TRBD1. This receptor was identified in a man aged 18 to 29 in good health. The CDR3 region is CASSRRQGAQRETQYF. In nucleotides, the CDR3 is TGCGCCAGCAGCCGTAGACAGGGGGCGCAGAGGGAGACCCAGTACTTC.